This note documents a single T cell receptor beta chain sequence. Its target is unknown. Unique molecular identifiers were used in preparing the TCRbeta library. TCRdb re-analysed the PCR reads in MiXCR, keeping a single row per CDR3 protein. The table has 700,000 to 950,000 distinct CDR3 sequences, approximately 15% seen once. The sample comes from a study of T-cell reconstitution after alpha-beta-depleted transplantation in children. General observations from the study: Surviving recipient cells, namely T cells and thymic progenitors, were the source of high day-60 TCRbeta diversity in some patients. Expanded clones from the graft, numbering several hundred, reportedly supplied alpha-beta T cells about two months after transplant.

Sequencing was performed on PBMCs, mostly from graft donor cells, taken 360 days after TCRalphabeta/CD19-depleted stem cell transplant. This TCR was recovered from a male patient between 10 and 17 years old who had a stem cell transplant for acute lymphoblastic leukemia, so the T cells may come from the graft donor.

CDR3 residues: CSARDEGSEQFF. CDR3 DNA sequence: TGCAGTGCTAGAGATGAGGGAAGTGAGCAGTTCTTC. The chain links TRBV20-1 to TRBJ2-1, with D tentatively TRBD2 (5 bases). This CDR3 region has 12 residues. V lost 0 bases to trimming and J lost 9 bases, with 9 bases between them. Germline values: CDR1 DFQATT, CDR2 SNEGSKA (reference sequence).